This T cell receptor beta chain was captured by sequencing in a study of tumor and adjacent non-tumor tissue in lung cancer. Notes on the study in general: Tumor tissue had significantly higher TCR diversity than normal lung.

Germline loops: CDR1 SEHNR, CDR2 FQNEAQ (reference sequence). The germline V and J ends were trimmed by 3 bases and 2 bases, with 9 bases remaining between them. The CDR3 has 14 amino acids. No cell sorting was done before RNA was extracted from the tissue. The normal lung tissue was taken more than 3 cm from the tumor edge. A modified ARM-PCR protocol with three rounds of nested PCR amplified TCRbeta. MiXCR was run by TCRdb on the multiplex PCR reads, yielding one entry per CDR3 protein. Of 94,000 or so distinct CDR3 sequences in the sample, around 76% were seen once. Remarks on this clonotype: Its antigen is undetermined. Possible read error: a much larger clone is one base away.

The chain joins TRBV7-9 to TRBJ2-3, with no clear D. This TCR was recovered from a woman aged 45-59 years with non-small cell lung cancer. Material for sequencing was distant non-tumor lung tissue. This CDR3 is CASSFEVVTDTQYF. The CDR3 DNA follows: TGTGCCAGCAGCTTTGAGGTCGTCACAGATACGCAGTATTTT.